This T cell receptor (beta chain) was recorded in a study of regulatory dendritic cells for organ transplantation. General study points: Of resting T cell subsets, memory CD8+ had the most alloreactive clonotypes. Memory CD8+ T cells were the most oligoclonal; naive cells were highly diverse.

Points on this clone: Its antigen remains unknown.

CDR1 MNHNS and CDR2 SASEGT come from the germline V gene. The CDR3 sequence is 14 residues long. V gave up 3 bases and J gave up 7 bases; unmatched junction bases: 8. CD4+ or CD8+ T cells were sorted as naive CD45RA+ or memory CD45RO+. Method: immunoSEQ multiplex PCR; TCRdb's copy keeps in-frame clones and lacks some. The sample records about 34,000 clones, approximately 91% being singletons. The rearrangement joins TRBV6-1 to TRBJ2-5, with 7 bases fitting TRBD2. This TCR came from a human donor in good health. The sequenced material came from naive CD4+ T cells from blood. As to subset: CD45RA+ naive T cells. The CDR3 nucleotides are TGTGCCAGCAGTGAGCCGGGTCCGGGGGGGACCCAGTACTTC. It is translated as CASSEPGPGGTQYF.